Below, one T cell receptor (beta chain) is given with its context. Its matching antigen is unknown. 5'-RACE, quantitative and with molecular barcodes, yielded the TCR beta libraries. TCRdb called the 5' RACE reads again in MiXCR, with one record for every CDR3 protein. The profile shows about 400,000 distinct CDR3 sequences, 20% to 25% of them singletons. These data come from a study of CD8 T cells in ankylosing spondylitis. Study-wide points: Relatively scarce in peripheral blood, disease-linked clones were CD8+. Existing reports had already noted some motif variants in reactive arthritis synovial fluid and blood. There was a TCR beta motif, made of several highly homologous variants, that appeared characteristic of ankylosing spondylitis blood.

Per the germline V gene, CDR1 is SQVTM and CDR2 is ANQGSEA. V was clipped by 6 bases and J by 0 bases, with 8 bases between them. This CDR3 has 13 residues. The chain couples TRBV29-1 to TRBJ2-2, with D perhaps TRBD1 or TRBD2 (5 bases each). The source material was blood, either unsorted or a sorted T cell fraction (not recorded which). The receptor was isolated from a male donor with ankylosing spondylitis or in good health (not recorded which). CDR3 in amino acids: CSVGTPNTGELFF. The DNA of the CDR3 is TGCAGCGTCGGGACGCCGAACACCGGGGAGCTGTTTTTT.